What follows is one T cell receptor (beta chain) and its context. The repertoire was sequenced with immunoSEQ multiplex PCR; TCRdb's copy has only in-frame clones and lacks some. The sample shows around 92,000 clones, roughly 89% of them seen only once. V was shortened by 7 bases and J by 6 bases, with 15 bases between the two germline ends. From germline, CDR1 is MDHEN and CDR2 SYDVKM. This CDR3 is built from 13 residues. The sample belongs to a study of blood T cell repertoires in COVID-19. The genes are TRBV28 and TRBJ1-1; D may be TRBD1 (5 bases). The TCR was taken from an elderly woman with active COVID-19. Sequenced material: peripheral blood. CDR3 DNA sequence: TGTGCCAGCAAGTGGAGGGGTCTATCTGAAGCTTTCTTT. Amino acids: CASKWRGLSEAFF.